The next 21 T cell receptor beta chains were all read from a single sample in a study of T cell repertoires in aging, cancer and after chemotherapy. Multiplex touch-down PCR with TRB-A/B primers amplified rearranged V-D-J TRB sequences. MiXCR, run by TCRdb on the multiplex PCR reads, gives a single entry per CDR3 protein. Of approximately 400 distinct CDR3 sequences listed, roughly a quarter are singletons. Peripheral blood genomic DNA, not sorted cells or RNA, was the template. The sample taken for sequencing was blood. The receptors come from a human donor with a blood cancer.

By share, this clonotype counts as medium-sized. The V and J genes are TRBV20-1 and TRBJ2-3; D unresolved. Germline V CDR1 and CDR2: DFQATT, SNEGSKA (reference sequence). This CDR3 is 12 amino acids long. V lost 3 bases, J lost 2 bases, and 6 bases lay in between. CDR3 in amino acids: CSASPPTDTQYF. For the CDR3, the DNA is TGCAGTGCTAGCCCCCCCACAGATACGCAGTATTTT.

In regard to this clonotype: One end of the junction fails to match germline, which may point to a read error. This chain uses TRBV5-6 with TRBJ2-1; 9 positions match TRBD2. Germline V lookup: CDR1 SGHDT, CDR2 YYEEEE. The CDR3 length is 17 residues. In DNA, the CDR3 is TGTGACAGCAGCTTGGCATTGGCCGAGCGGGGGGACAATGAGCAGTTCTTC. Translated, it gives CDSSLALAERGDNEQFF.

The V and J genes are TRBV4-3 and TRBJ1-5; 10 positions match TRBD1. Germline V lookup: CDR1 LGHNA, CDR2 YSLEER. The V segment lost 6 bases and the J segment 7 bases; nucleotides outside the gene matches: 9. The CDR3 has 15 amino acids. Written as DNA, the CDR3 is TGCGCCAGCAGTGCCGCTGGACAGGGGGAACAGCCCCAGCATTTT. Translation: CASSAAGQGEQPQHF.

This clonotype showed up just once. V gene TRBV5-6 combines with J gene TRBJ2-3, with TRBD1 matching 7 bases. In germline, CDR1 is SGHDT, CDR2 YYEEEE. This CDR3 region has 14 residues. Trimming removed 3 bases from V and 6 bases from J; junction bases left unmatched: 7. CDR3 coding DNA: TGTGCCAGCAGCTCCGGACAGGCGGCGGATACGCAGTATTTT. This encodes CASSSGQAADTQYF. The whole variable domain, remainder taken from reference TRBV5-6 and TRBJ2-3, is DAGVTQSPTHLIKTRGQQVTLRCSPKSGHDTVSWYQQALGQGPQFIFQYYEEEERQRGNFPDRFSGHQFPNYSSELNVNALLLGDSALYLCASSSGQAADTQYFGPGTRLTVL.

V usage is TRBV29-1 and J usage is TRBJ1-2; no reliable D call. V was shortened by 6 bases and J by 10 bases, with 12 bases between the two germline ends. Germline CDR1 is SQVTM and CDR2 is ANQGSEA. The CDR3 has 10 residues. Here the CDR3 DNA reads TGCAGCGTAGCCGGGCCCCCCTACACCTTC. It codes for CSVAGPPYTF.

This clonotype is categorized as medium-sized (0.01 to 0.1%). The rearrangement joins TRBV12-3 or TRBV12-4 to TRBJ2-1; no clear D. The CDR3 sequence is 15 residues long. Trimming took off 3 bases at V and 4 bases at J, with 13 bases between the two ends. CDR3 region: CASSLMNILYNEQFF. CDR3 nucleotide sequence: TGTGCCAGCAGTTTGATGAATATTCTATACAATGAGCAGTTCTTC.

The chain recombines TRBV4-1 with TRBJ2-7; D unclear. The CDR3 extends over 14 amino acids. Germline V gene data show CDR1 as MGHRA and CDR2 as YSYEKL. V gave up 5 bases and J gave up 6 bases, with 17 bases separating them. CDR3 sequence (DNA): TGCGCCAGCAGCGCCCTTAGCACCAACCGCGAGCAGTACTTC. This sequence encodes CASSALSTNREQYF.

By sample share, this clonotype is large (0.1 to 1%). Here the CDR3 DNA reads TGTGCCAGTAGTACCTACAGGGTAACAGATACGCAGTATTTT. It specifies CASSTYRVTDTQYF. The gene calls are TRBV19 and TRBJ2-3; a possible D gene is TRBD1 (6 bases). The germline gives CDR1 LNHDA, CDR2 SQIVND (reference sequence). The length of the CDR3 is 14 residues. The V gene lost 4 bases and the J gene lost 3 bases, with 11 bases spanning the gap.

The rearrangement uses TRBV9 and TRBJ2-5; D gene uncertain. Trimming cost V 0 bases and J 2 bases, with 11 bases left between them. CDR3 length equals 15 residues. Germline CDR1 is SGDLS and CDR2 is YYNGEE. CDR3 coding DNA: TGTGCCAGCAGCGTAGCCGTGTCCCAGCAAGAGACCCAGTACTTC. This gives the protein CASSVAVSQQETQYF.

This clonotype appeared once. This likely comes from a read error, as the CDR3 has no conserved phenylalanine or tryptophan at its end. The chain joins TRBV7-9 to TRBJ2-2, with D uncertain. V gave up 10 bases and J gave up 2 bases, with 14 bases separating them. Germline V lookup: CDR1 SEHNR, CDR2 FQNEAQ (reference sequence). The CDR3 has 14 amino acids. This CDR3 is CANTTNPNTGELFI. The CDR3, as DNA: TGTGCCAACACCACAAACCCAAACACCGGGGAGCTGTTTATT.

The CDR3, as DNA: TGTGCCAGCAGCCAATTCGAGGGCAATCAGCCCCAGCATTTT. Its translation is CASSQFEGNQPQHF. The chain uses TRBV3-2 and TRBJ1-5. TRBV3-2 is classified as a pseudogene. This CDR3 spans 14 amino acids.

The table lists this clonotype with a count of one. The rearrangement joins TRBV5-1 to TRBJ2-1; D remains ambiguous. Germline CDR1 and CDR2: SGHRS and YFSETQ. This CDR3 is 14 amino acids long. The CDR3 DNA is TGCGTTAGCAGCTTGCAGGACCCCTACAATGAGCAGTTCTTC. This sequence encodes CVSSLQDPYNEQFF.

This clonotype is large (0.1 to 1%) in the sample. The chain couples TRBV6-5 to TRBJ2-7; unclear D gene. CDR1 and CDR2 from the germline V gene are MNHEY and SVGAGI. This CDR3 is 14 amino acids long. V was pared by 5 bases and J by 2 bases, with 13 bases between. Here the CDR3 DNA reads TGTGCCAGCAGTCCGGGTCAGTCACCCTACGAGCAGTACTTC. Translating gives CASSPGQSPYEQYF.

By frequency in the sample, this clonotype is medium-sized. The gene calls are TRBV6-1 and TRBJ1-5, with D uncertain. Trimming pared 2 bases from V and 0 bases from J, leaving 5 bases between. The length of the CDR3 is 14 residues. CDR1 and CDR2 (germline): MNHNS, SASEGT. The CDR3 DNA follows: TGTGCCAGCAGTGAATCTCGTAGCAATCAGCCCCAGCATTTT. Translation: CASSESRSNQPQHF.

By share of the sample, this clonotype is large. The chain is built from TRBV10-3 and TRBJ2-7; TRBD1 agrees at 10 bases. Germline CDR1 ENHRY, CDR2 SYGVKD. The V gene end was trimmed by 9 bases and the J gene end by 5 bases; junction bases not matched to a gene: 4. This CDR3 spans 12 amino acids. The DNA of the CDR3 is TGTGCCATGGGACAGGGGAATAACGAGCAGTACTTC. As protein: CAMGQGNNEQYF.

This clonotype counts as medium-sized (0.01 to 0.1%). The rearrangement links TRBV11-2 to TRBJ2-2, with TRBD1 identical over 8 bases. The CDR3 spans 15 residues. The germline V gene has CDR1 SGHAT and CDR2 FQNNGV. V was clipped by 3 bases and J by 3 bases; unmatched bases: 3. CDR3 sequence reads: CASSLTGVDTGELFF. CDR3 nucleotides: TGTGCCAGCAGCTTGACAGGGGTCGACACCGGGGAGCTGTTTTTT.

By share, this clonotype counts as hyperexpanded. The rearrangement joins TRBV6-1 to TRBJ2-7, with TRBD2 identical over 12 bases. Trimming removed 0 bases from V and 6 bases from J; junction bases left unmatched: 9. Germline V gene data show CDR1 as MNHNS and CDR2 as SASEGT. The CDR3 loop spans 17 amino acids. The CDR3 protein is CASSEAGRTSGMPEQYF. In DNA form, the CDR3 reads TGTGCCAGCAGTGAAGCAGGCAGGACTAGCGGGATGCCCGAGCAGTACTTC.

The chain joins TRBV28 to TRBJ1-3; D uncertain. The V end lost 5 bases, the J end lost 0 bases, and 8 bases lay between the germline ends. There are 14 residues in the CDR3. Per the germline V gene, CDR1 is MDHEN and CDR2 is SYDVKM. In DNA, the CDR3 is TGTGCCAGCAGTCCTCGAATCTCTGGAAACACCATATATTTT. Protein sequence: CASSPRISGNTIYF. The full variable domain, with the rest looked up from reference TRBV28 and TRBJ1-3, is DVKVTQSSRYLVKRTGEKVFLECVQDMDHENMFWYRQDPGLGLRLIYFSYDVKMKEKGDIPEGYSVSREKKERFSLILESASTNQTSMYLCASSPRISGNTIYFGEGSWLTVV.

This chain connects TRBV27 to TRBJ1-2; D remains ambiguous. The CDR3 is 14 amino acids. Trimming removed 4 bases from V and 8 bases from J, with 17 bases in between. Germline lookup yields CDR1 MNHEY and CDR2 SMNVEV (reference sequence). CDR3 loop: CASSSPGAPSGYTF. The CDR3 nucleotides are TGTGCCAGCAGTTCCCCCGGTGCCCCGTCGGGCTACACCTTC.

Notes on this clonotype: Given a much more abundant clone one base away, this may be a read error. V gene TRBV28 combines with J gene TRBJ2-3; 7 bases match TRBD2. Germline V CDR1 and CDR2: MDHEN, SYDVKM. This CDR3 region has 15 residues. CDR3 in DNA: TGTGCCAGCAGTTTAAACGGGGGGAGCACAGATACGCAGAATTTT. This gives the protein CASSLNGGSTDTQNF.

This clonotype is labeled as hyperexpanded. The rearrangement uses TRBV10-3 and TRBJ2-7; 8 nucleotides match TRBD1. J gave up 2 bases and V 2 bases, and 8 bases lay outside the gene matches. The germline CDR1 and CDR2 sequences are ENHRY and SYGVKD. This CDR3 region has 16 residues. The CDR3 loop reads CAISEGQGSRPYEQYF. The CDR3 DNA sequence: TGTGCCATCAGTGAGGGACAGGGAAGTAGGCCCTACGAGCAGTACTTC.